This T cell receptor beta chain was sequenced during a study of radiotherapy plus CTLA-4 blockade in lung cancer. Germline assignment: CDR1 SNHLY and CDR2 FYNNEI. The junction had 5 bases not matched to a gene; V was cut back by 6 bases and J by 0 bases. The CDR3 runs 15 residues. Here immunoSEQ multiplex PCR was the method, and the copy in TCRdb shows in-frame clones only, minus some. The sample carries about 26,000 clones, 60% to 85% recorded once. General study points: An expansion of tumor-derived TCR clones occurred in blood after radiotherapy plus ipilimumab.

For this clone: The target antigen is unknown.

J is TRBJ1-3 and V is TRBV2; 7 positions match TRBD1. This TCR was recovered from a human donor with non-small cell lung cancer that progressed on radiotherapy plus ipilimumab. Sequencing used peripheral blood, obtained from a patient treated with radiotherapy plus ipilimumab. The CDR3 protein is CASSRGGLSGNTIYF. The CDR3 DNA reads as TGTGCCAGCAGCCGAGGGGGCCTCTCTGGAAACACCATATATTTT.